The 28 T cell receptor beta chains in this list originate from one sample, sequenced in a study of cytomegalovirus exposure and HLA in healthy donors. The PCR made use of 60 Vbeta and 13 Jbeta primers. Here immunoSEQ multiplex PCR was the method, and the copy in TCRdb shows in-frame clones only, minus some. Of about 190,000 clones listed, 65% to 90% are singletons. The source material was PBMCs. These receptors were taken from a man aged 40-55 years in good health and CMV-seropositive.

The V gene is TRBV7-2, the J gene TRBJ2-7; TRBD2 is a possible D gene (7 bases). The V gene lost 1 base and the J gene lost 2 bases, with 15 bases spanning the gap. CDR1 and CDR2 from the germline V gene are SGHTA and FQGNSA. This CDR3 comprises 16 residues. The CDR3 reads CASSLDRGARTYEQYF. The CDR3 DNA reads TGTGCCAGCAGCTTAGACCGGGGGGCCAGAACCTACGAGCAGTACTTC.

The gene calls are TRBV2 and TRBJ2-5; the D is unclear. Germline CDR1 is SNHLY and CDR2 is FYNNEI. The CDR3 runs to 12 residues. Trimming shortened V by 7 bases and J by 4 bases, and 10 bases separated the two germline ends. The CDR3 region is CASIPGRETQYF. The CDR3 nucleotides are TGTGCCAGCATCCCCGGTAGAGAGACCCAGTACTTC.

In DNA, the CDR3 is TGTGCCAGCAGTTTATCCCAGGGGGGCCAAGAGACCCAGTACTTC. The encoded protein is CASSLSQGGQETQYF. V and J are TRBV28 and TRBJ2-5; possibly TRBD1 for D (7 bases). Germline CDR1 is MDHEN and CDR2 is SYDVKM. The CDR3 consists of 15 residues. V was trimmed by 1 base and J by 1 base, leaving 10 bases between them.

V gene TRBV7-2 combines with J gene TRBJ2-7; 14 bases map to TRBD2. Trimming cost V 1 base and J 4 bases; bases outside gene matches: 3. The CDR3 covers 16 residues. The germline V gene encodes CDR1 SGHTA and CDR2 FQGNSA. The CDR3 is CASSLVTSGGGYEQYF. DNA for the CDR3: TGTGCCAGCAGCTTAGTGACTAGCGGGGGGGGTTACGAGCAGTACTTC.

The rearrangement joins TRBV5-1 to TRBJ2-6, with 8 bases fitting TRBD1. CDR1 SGHRS and CDR2 YFSETQ come from the germline V gene. The CDR3 runs 16 residues. J gave up 4 bases and V 4 bases, and 7 bases lay outside the gene matches. The CDR3 region is CASSIDRGSGANVLTF. The CDR3 DNA is TGCGCCAGCAGCATTGACAGGGGATCGGGGGCCAACGTCCTGACTTTC. Variable domain in full (rest from reference TRBV5-1 and TRBJ2-6): KAGVTQTPRYLIKTRGQQVTLSCSPISGHRSVSWYQQTPGQGLQFLFEYFSETQRNKGNFPGRFSGRQFSNSRSEMNVSTLELGDSALYLCASSIDRGSGANVLTFGAGSRLTVL.

V is TRBV5-4 and J is TRBJ2-7; 7 positions match TRBD1. The CDR3 totals 13 residues. The germline V gene has CDR1 SGHNT and CDR2 YYREEE (reference sequence). V dropped 4 bases and J dropped 3; count of bases not matched to a gene: 4. This chain's CDR3 is CASSRRDSYEQYF. DNA of the CDR3: TGTGCCAGCAGCCGCCGGGACAGCTACGAGCAGTACTTC. Combining the CDR3 with reference TRBV5-4 and TRBJ2-7 gives the whole variable domain ETGVTQSPTHLIKTRGQQVTLRCSSQSGHNTVSWYQQALGQGPQFIFQYYREEENGRGNFPPRFSGLQFPNYSSELNVNALELDDSALYLCASSRRDSYEQYFGPGTRLTVT.

V usage is TRBV21-1 and J usage is TRBJ1-1. TRBV21-1 is a listed pseudogene. The CDR3 length is 17 residues. The CDR3 DNA sequence: TGTGCCAGCCCCAAAGGGGGAGCTGGAGGGATGAACACTGAAGCTTTCTTT. It specifies CASPKGGAGGMNTEAFF.

The chain is built from TRBV7-8 and TRBJ2-5, with 11 bases lining up with TRBD2. Trimming cost V 5 bases and J 11 bases; bases outside gene matches: 13. The CDR3 contains 15 residues. Germline CDR1 SGHVS, CDR2 FQNEAQ. CDR3 DNA: TGTGCCAGCAGCCCAAAGCGGCTAGCGGGGGGCCGGCAGTACTTC. Encoded protein: CASSPKRLAGGRQYF.

This chain links TRBV2 with TRBJ1-2, with D possibly matching TRBD1 (6 bases). V dropped 6 bases and J dropped 7 bases, with 12 bases sitting between them. There are 12 residues in the CDR3. The germline V gene has CDR1 SNHLY and CDR2 FYNNEI. CDR3 region: CASRSTGGGYTF. The CDR3 coding sequence is TGTGCCAGCAGGTCGACAGGAGGTGGCTACACCTTC. Using reference TRBV2 and TRBJ1-2 for the parts outside the CDR3, the full variable domain is EPEVTQTPSHQVTQMGQEVILRCVPISNHLYFYWYRQILGQKVEFLVSFYNNEISEKSEIFDDQFSVERPDGSNFTLKIRSTKLEDSAMYFCASRSTGGGYTFGSGTRLTVV.

The rearrangement joins TRBV2 to TRBJ2-1; D is unclear. The CDR3 has 12 amino acids. Germline assignment: CDR1 SNHLY and CDR2 FYNNEI. V lost 11 bases and J 9 bases, leaving 17 bases between the germline ends. The CDR3 here is CAFSGGSGEQFF. DNA for the CDR3: TGTGCCTTCTCCGGCGGTTCGGGTGAGCAGTTCTTC.

The V call is TRBV27, the J call TRBJ2-5; TRBD2 agrees at 13 bases. With V trimmed by 3 bases and J by 7 bases, 11 bases remained unmatched. Germline assignment: CDR1 MNHEY and CDR2 SMNVEV (reference sequence). The CDR3 sequence is 17 residues long. Written as DNA, the CDR3 is TGTGCCAGCAGTTTCCGACTAGCGGGAGGTGTCCCGGGGACCCAGTACTTC. It is translated as CASSFRLAGGVPGTQYF.

The genes are TRBV27 and TRBJ2-3, with TRBD2 identical over 8 bases. V gave up 2 bases and J gave up 0 bases; unmatched junction bases: 7. The CDR3 extends over 17 amino acids. Germline CDR1 reads MNHEY; CDR2 reads SMNVEV (reference sequence). CDR3 nucleotide sequence: TGTGCCAGCAGTTTACCTAGCGGGTATGCTAGCACAGATACGCAGTATTTT. Encoded protein: CASSLPSGYASTDTQYF.

The chain combines TRBV15 with TRBJ2-3; 10 nucleotides align to TRBD2. Germline V gene data show CDR1 as LNHNV and CDR2 as YYDKDF (reference sequence). CDR3 length equals 15 residues. V lost 3 bases to trimming and J lost 6 bases; unmatched junction nucleotides: 6. CDR3 sequence: CATSREAGGPDTQYF. Here the CDR3 DNA reads TGTGCCACCAGCAGGGAAGCGGGGGGGCCCGATACGCAGTATTTT. The full variable domain, in which reference TRBV15 and TRBJ2-3 provide the parts outside the CDR3, is DAMVIQNPRYQVTQFGKPVTLSCSQTLNHNVMYWYQQKSSQAPKLLFHYYDKDFNNEADTPDNFQSRRPNTSFCFLDIRSPGLGDTAMYLCATSREAGGPDTQYFGPGTRLTVL.

The chain combines TRBV7-3 with TRBJ2-3; 11 positions match TRBD2. The V and J ends lost 4 bases and 6 bases, in that order; junction bases with no gene match: 9. The CDR3 runs to 16 residues. The germline gives CDR1 SGHTA, CDR2 FQGTGA. The CDR3 here is CASSSPSGGQPDTQYF. In DNA form, the CDR3 reads TGTGCCAGCAGCTCACCTAGCGGGGGGCAACCCGATACGCAGTATTTT.

This rearrangement joins TRBV5-1 to TRBJ2-2; weak D call: TRBD1 (5 bases). The CDR3 is 15 residues long. Per the germline V gene, CDR1 is SGHRS and CDR2 is YFSETQ. Trimming took 0 bases from V and 4 from J, leaving 10 bases between them. The CDR3, as DNA: TGCGCCAGCAGCTTGGCCGACAGCCGCACCGGGGAGCTGTTTTTT. Its translation: CASSLADSRTGELFF.

The chain recombines TRBV4-2 with TRBJ2-3; D uncertain. Germline V gives CDR1 LGHNA, CDR2 YNFKEQ. CDR3 length: 16 residues. The V end was cut by 0 bases, the J end by 2 bases, with 12 bases between. The CDR3 loop is CASSQEQIELTDTQYF. In DNA form, the CDR3 reads TGTGCCAGCAGCCAAGAACAGATAGAACTCACAGATACGCAGTATTTT.

This clone showed up just once. J is TRBJ2-5 and V is TRBV27, with 7 bases matching TRBD2. V shed 3 bases and J 1 base; nucleotides not matched to a gene: 5. Per the germline V gene, CDR1 is MNHEY and CDR2 is SMNVEV (reference sequence). This CDR3 spans 15 amino acids. In DNA, the CDR3 is TGTGCCAGCAGTTTCTCTAGCGGCTTCCAAGAGACCCAGTACTTC. It codes for CASSFSSGFQETQYF.

The rearrangement joins TRBV6-5 to TRBJ2-7; TRBD1 agrees at 11 bases. Germline lookup yields CDR1 MNHEY and CDR2 SVGAGI. The J segment lost 6 bases and the V segment lost 3 bases, leaving 10 bases of the junction unmatched. The CDR3 is 16 amino acids. The CDR3 bases are TGTGCCAGCAGTTATTTAACCGGGACAGGGGGAGTCGAGCAGTACTTC. Residues: CASSYLTGTGGVEQYF.

This clone appeared a few times. The CDR3 loop reads CASSYGTTASTDTQYF. The CDR3 DNA sequence: TGTGCCAGCAGCTATGGGACAACAGCTAGCACAGATACGCAGTATTTT. This chain connects TRBV7-9 to TRBJ2-3, with D possibly TRBD1 on 6 matching bases. CDR1 SEHNR and CDR2 FQNEAQ come from the germline V gene (reference sequence). CDR3 length: 16 amino acids. The V and J ends lost 4 bases and 0 bases respectively, with 14 bases between them.

The rearrangement joins TRBV7-3 to TRBJ2-3; the D gene is possibly TRBD1 (5 bases). The CDR3 length is 13 residues. Trimming removed 5 bases at V and 1 base at J, with 7 bases between. Germline V gene lookup returns CDR1 SGHTA and CDR2 FQGTGA. CDR3 residues: CASSPTGTDTQYF. The CDR3 DNA sequence: TGTGCCAGCAGCCCGACAGGCACAGATACGCAGTATTTT.

The gene calls are TRBV30 and TRBJ1-5; 9 nucleotides match TRBD1. V shed 3 bases, J shed 0 bases, and the junction held 3 bases outside the gene matches. CDR3 length equals 15 residues. Germline values: CDR1 GTSNPN, CDR2 SVGIG (reference sequence). CDR3 residues: CAWSLDRGSNQPQHF. The CDR3 DNA reads TGTGCCTGGAGCCTGGACAGGGGTAGCAATCAGCCCCAGCATTTT.

CDR3 residues: CASRGPYEQYF. Written as DNA, the CDR3 is TGTGCCAGCAGGGGCCCCTACGAGCAGTACTTC. The J gene is TRBJ2-5, the V gene TRBV6-5; D gene uncertain. The J call may be incorrect, as the DNA end agrees better with TRBJ2-7. CDR3 length: 11 residues. Germline V gene data show CDR1 as MNHEY and CDR2 as SVGAGI.

V is TRBV27 and J is TRBJ2-1; D is possibly TRBD1 (6 bases). The CDR3 covers 13 residues. Germline loops: CDR1 MNHEY, CDR2 SMNVEV (reference sequence). Between the trimmed V and J ends, which lost 3 bases and 7 bases, there was a span of 10 bases. The CDR3 DNA follows: TGTGCCAGCAGTTTTACAGGGCGGAATGAGCAGTTCTTC. Translating it yields CASSFTGRNEQFF.

The chain recombines TRBV28 with TRBJ1-1; 8 nucleotides align to TRBD1. V gave up 2 bases and J gave up 10 bases; unmatched junction bases: 6. Germline CDR1 MDHEN, CDR2 SYDVKM. The CDR3 totals 13 residues. For the CDR3, the DNA is TGTGCCAGCAGTTTAAGTCCCAGGGGGCGAGCTTTCTTT. It encodes CASSLSPRGRAFF. Using reference TRBV28 and TRBJ1-1 for the parts outside the CDR3, the full variable domain is DVKVTQSSRYLVKRTGEKVFLECVQDMDHENMFWYRQDPGLGLRLIYFSYDVKMKEKGDIPEGYSVSREKKERFSLILESASTNQTSMYLCASSLSPRGRAFFGQGTRLTVV.

The chain has TRBV10-2 and TRBJ2-1; D unresolved. Trimming removed 0 bases at V and 2 bases at J, with 8 bases between. The CDR3 spans 15 residues. Germline values: CDR1 WSHSY, CDR2 SAAADI. DNA for the CDR3: TGCGCCAGCAGTGAGTCGTCAAATCCCTACAATGAGCAGTTCTTC. Its translation is CASSESSNPYNEQFF.

The rearrangement links TRBV28 to TRBJ1-5, with D unresolved. V lost 3 bases, J lost 5 bases, and 11 bases lay in between. This CDR3 spans 14 amino acids. The germline gives CDR1 MDHEN, CDR2 SYDVKM. This CDR3 reads CASSLRVRHQPQHF. CDR3 bases: TGTGCCAGCAGTTTGAGGGTACGGCATCAGCCCCAGCATTTT.

The V and J genes are TRBV19 and TRBJ2-5; TRBD1 agrees at 7 bases. Trimming at V came to 4 bases and at J to 0 bases, leaving 5 bases not matched to a gene. Germline CDR1 is LNHDA and CDR2 is SQIVND (reference sequence). This CDR3 has 15 residues. CDR3 sequence reads: CASSSNRGNQETQYF. The CDR3, as DNA: TGTGCCAGTAGTAGTAACAGGGGAAACCAAGAGACCCAGTACTTC.

V gene TRBV6-5 combines with J gene TRBJ1-5, with unresolved D. CDR3 length equals 15 residues. Trimming shortened V by 6 bases and J by 4 bases, and 16 bases separated the two germline ends. From germline, CDR1 is MNHEY and CDR2 SVGAGI. The CDR3, as DNA: TGTGCCAGCAGCCCGGGGAGTTTGGAGAATCAGCCCCAGCATTTT. Residues: CASSPGSLENQPQHF.